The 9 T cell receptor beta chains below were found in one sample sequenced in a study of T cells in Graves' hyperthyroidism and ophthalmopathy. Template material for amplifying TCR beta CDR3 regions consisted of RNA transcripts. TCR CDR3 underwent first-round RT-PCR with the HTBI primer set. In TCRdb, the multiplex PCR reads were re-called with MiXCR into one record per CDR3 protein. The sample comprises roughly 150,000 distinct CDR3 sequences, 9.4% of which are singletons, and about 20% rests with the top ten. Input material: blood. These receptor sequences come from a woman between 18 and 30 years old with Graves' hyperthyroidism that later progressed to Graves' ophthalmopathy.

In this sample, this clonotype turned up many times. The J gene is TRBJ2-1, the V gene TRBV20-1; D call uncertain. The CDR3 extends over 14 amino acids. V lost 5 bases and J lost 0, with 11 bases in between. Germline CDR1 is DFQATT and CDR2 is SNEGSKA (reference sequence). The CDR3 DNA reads TGCAGTGCTCCCGACTGGGGCTCCTACAATGAGCAGTTCTTC. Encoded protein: CSAPDWGSYNEQFF.

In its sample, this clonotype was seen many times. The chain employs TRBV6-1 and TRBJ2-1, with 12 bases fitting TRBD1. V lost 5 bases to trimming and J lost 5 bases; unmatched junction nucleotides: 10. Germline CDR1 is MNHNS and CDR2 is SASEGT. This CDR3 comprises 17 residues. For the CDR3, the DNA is TGTGCCAGCAGTTACGCGCCGGGACAGGGGGCGAACAATGAGCAGTTCTTC. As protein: CASSYAPGQGANNEQFF.

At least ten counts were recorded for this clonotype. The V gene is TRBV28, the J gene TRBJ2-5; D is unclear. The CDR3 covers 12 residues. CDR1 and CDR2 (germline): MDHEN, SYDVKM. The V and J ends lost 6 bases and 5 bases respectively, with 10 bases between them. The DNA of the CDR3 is TGTGCCAGCAGATCAGTGGTGGAGACCCAGTACTTC. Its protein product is CASRSVVETQYF.

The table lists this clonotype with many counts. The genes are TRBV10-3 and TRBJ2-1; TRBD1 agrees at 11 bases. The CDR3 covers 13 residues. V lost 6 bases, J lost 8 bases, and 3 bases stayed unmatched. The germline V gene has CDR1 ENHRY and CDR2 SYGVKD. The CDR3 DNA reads TGTGCCATCAGGCCGGGACAGGGGGATGAGCAGTTCTTC. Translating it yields CAIRPGQGDEQFF.

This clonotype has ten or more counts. The CDR3 loop reads CASSYRPARHRTSGRAGDEQFF. CDR3 nucleotide sequence: TGTGCCAGCAGTTACCGCCCGGCACGCCATAGGACTAGCGGGAGGGCGGGGGATGAGCAGTTCTTC. V usage is TRBV6-6 and J usage is TRBJ2-1, with 15 bases that match TRBD2. The V and J ends lost 2 bases and 8 bases, in that order; junction bases with no gene match: 22. This CDR3 comprises 22 residues. Per germline, CDR1 MNHNY and CDR2 SVGAGI (reference sequence).

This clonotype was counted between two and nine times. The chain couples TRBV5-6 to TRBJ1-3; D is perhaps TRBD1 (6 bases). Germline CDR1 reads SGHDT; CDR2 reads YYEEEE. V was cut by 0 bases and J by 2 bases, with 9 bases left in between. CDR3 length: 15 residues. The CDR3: CASSLAGATGNTIYF. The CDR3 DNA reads TGTGCCAGCAGCTTGGCAGGGGCCACTGGAAACACCATATATTTT.

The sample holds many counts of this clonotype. CDR3 sequence: CASSTTFQGANGYTF. Here the CDR3 DNA reads TGTGCCAGTAGTACGACCTTTCAGGGGGCGAATGGCTACACCTTC. This chain connects TRBV19 to TRBJ1-2; TRBD1 matches 8 bases. Germline-derived CDR1 and CDR2 are LNHDA and SQIVND (reference sequence). The junction had 10 bases not matched to a gene; V was cut back by 4 bases and J by 6 bases. The CDR3 loop spans 15 amino acids.

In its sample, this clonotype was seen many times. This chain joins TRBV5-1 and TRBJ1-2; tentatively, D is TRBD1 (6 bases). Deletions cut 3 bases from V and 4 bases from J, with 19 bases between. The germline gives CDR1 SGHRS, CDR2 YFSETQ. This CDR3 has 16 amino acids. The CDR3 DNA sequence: TGCGCCAGCAGCTCGGAAACCCAGGGGACCGGCTATGGCTACACCTTC. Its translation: CASSSETQGTGYGYTF. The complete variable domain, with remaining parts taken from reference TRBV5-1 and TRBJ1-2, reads KAGVTQTPRYLIKTRGQQVTLSCSPISGHRSVSWYQQTPGQGLQFLFEYFSETQRNKGNFPGRFSGRQFSNSRSEMNVSTLELGDSALYLCASSSETQGTGYGYTFGSGTRLTVV.

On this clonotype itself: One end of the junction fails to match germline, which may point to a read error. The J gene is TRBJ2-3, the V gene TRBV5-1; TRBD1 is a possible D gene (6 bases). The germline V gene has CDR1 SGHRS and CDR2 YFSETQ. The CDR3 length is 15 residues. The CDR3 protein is CASSSQKGRTATQYF. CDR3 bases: TGCGCCAGCAGCTCTCAAAAGGGCAGGACAGCTACGCAGTATTTT. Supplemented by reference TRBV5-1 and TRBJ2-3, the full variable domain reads KAGVTQTPRYLIKTRGQQVTLSCSPISGHRSVSWYQQTPGQGLQFLFEYFSETQRNKGNFPGRFSGRQFSNSRSEMNVSTLELGDSALYLCASSSQKGRTATQYFGPGTRLTVL.